This TCR beta chain was recorded in a study of T cell responses to AZD1222 COVID-19 vaccine. Trimming removed 6 bases from V and 0 bases from J, with 8 bases in between. The CDR3 totals 14 residues. The germline gives CDR1 MNHEY, CDR2 SMNVEV (reference sequence). Profiling relied on immunoSEQ multiplex PCR, and the TCRdb table lists in-frame clones only, not all of them. The sample includes about 170,000 clones, approximately 92% seen only once; the top ten take 1.5% to 2%. The material was peripheral blood, obtained on day 0 of AZD1222 vaccination. The source of this sequence is an adult in good health. J is TRBJ2-2 and V is TRBV27; D gene ambiguous. The CDR3 coding sequence is TGTGCCAGCAGCCGGGCAGCGAACACCGGGGAGCTGTTTTTT. Amino acids: CASSRAANTGELFF.